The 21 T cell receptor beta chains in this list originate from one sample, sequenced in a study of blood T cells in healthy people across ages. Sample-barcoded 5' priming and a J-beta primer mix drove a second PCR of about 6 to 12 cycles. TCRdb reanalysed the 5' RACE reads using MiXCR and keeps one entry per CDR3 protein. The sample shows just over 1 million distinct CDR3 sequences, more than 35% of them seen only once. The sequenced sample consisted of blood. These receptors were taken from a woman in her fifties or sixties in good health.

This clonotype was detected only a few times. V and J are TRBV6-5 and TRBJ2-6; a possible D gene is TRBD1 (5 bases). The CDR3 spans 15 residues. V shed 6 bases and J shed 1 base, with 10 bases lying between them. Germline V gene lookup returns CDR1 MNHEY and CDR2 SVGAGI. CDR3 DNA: TGTGCCAGCAGACCCGACAGATCTGGGGCCAACGTCCTGACTTTC. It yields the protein CASRPDRSGANVLTF.

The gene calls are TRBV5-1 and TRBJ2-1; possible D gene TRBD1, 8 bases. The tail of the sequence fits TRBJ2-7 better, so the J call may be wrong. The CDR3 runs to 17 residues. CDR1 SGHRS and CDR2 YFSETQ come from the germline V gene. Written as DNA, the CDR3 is TGCGCCAGCAGCTCGGGACAGGCACTAGCGATTTCCTACGAGCAGTACTTC. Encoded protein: CASSSGQALAISYEQYF.

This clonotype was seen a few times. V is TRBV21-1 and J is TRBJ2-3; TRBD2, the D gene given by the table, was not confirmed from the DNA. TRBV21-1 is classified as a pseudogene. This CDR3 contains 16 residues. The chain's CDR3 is CASSKGGAEITDTQYF. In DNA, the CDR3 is TGTGCCAGCAGCAAAGGGGGAGCGGAGATCACAGATACGCAGTATTTT.

The CDR3 DNA reads TGCGCCAGCAGCTTGCTTAGGGACCTGAACACCGGGGAGCTGTTTTTT. Translating it yields CASSLLRDLNTGELFF. The V call is TRBV5-1, the J call TRBJ2-2, with D possibly called TRBD1 or TRBD2 (5 bases each). CDR1 is SGHRS and CDR2 is YFSETQ in the germline V gene. The CDR3 sequence is 16 residues long. V was pared by 1 base and J by 1 base, with 11 bases between. Looking up the rest from reference TRBV5-1 and TRBJ2-2 gives the full variable domain: KAGVTQTPRYLIKTRGQQVTLSCSPISGHRSVSWYQQTPGQGLQFLFEYFSETQRNKGNFPGRFSGRQFSNSRSEMNVSTLELGDSALYLCASSLLRDLNTGELFFGEGSRLTVL.

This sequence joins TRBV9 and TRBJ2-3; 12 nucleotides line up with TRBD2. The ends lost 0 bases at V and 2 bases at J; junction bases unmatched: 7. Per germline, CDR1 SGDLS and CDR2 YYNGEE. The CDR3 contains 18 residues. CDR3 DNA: TGTGCCAGCAGCGTAGGGGGGGCTAGCGGGAGGGTCACAGATACGCAGTATTTT. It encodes CASSVGGASGRVTDTQYF.

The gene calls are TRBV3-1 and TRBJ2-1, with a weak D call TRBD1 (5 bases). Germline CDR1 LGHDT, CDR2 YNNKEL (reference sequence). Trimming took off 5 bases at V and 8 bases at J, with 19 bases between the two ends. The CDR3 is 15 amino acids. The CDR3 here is CASSSGFRTSYEQFF. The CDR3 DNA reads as TGTGCCAGCAGCTCAGGGTTTCGCACTTCCTATGAGCAGTTCTTC.

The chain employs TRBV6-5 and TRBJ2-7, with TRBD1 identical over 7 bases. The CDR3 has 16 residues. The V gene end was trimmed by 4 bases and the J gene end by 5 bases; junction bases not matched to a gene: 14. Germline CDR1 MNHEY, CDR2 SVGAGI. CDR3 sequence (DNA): TGTGCCAGCAGTTCTCCCCTACGACAGGGTAGGAACGAGCAGTACTTC. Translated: CASSSPLRQGRNEQYF.

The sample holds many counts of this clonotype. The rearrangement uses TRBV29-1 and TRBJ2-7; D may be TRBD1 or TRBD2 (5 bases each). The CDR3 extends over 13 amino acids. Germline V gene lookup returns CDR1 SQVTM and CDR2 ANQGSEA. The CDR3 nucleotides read TGCAGTGCCACCCCGGGACGGTACTACGAGCAGTACTTC. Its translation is CSATPGRYYEQYF.

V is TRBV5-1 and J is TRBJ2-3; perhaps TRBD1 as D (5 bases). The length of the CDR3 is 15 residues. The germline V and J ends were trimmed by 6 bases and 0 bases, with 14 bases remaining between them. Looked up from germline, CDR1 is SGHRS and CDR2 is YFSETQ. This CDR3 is CASKAGATSTDTQYF. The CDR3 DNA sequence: TGCGCCAGCAAAGCTGGGGCTACTAGCACAGATACGCAGTATTTT.

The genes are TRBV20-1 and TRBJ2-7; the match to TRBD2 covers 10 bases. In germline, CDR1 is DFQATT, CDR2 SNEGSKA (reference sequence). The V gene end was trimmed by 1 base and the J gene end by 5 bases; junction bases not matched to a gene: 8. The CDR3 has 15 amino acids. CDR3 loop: CSARVPGLASNEQYF. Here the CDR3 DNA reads TGCAGTGCTAGAGTCCCGGGACTAGCGAGCAACGAGCAGTACTTC.

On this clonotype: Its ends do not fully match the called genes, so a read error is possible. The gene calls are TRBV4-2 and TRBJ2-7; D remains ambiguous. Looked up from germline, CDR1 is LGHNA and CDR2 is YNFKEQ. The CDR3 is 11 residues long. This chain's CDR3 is CAISFQYEQYF. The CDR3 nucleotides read TGTGCCATCAGCTTCCAATACGAGCAGTACTTC.

The CDR3: CATSSDRQYNEQFF. The CDR3 coding sequence is TGTGCCACCAGCTCGGACAGACAATACAATGAGCAGTTCTTC. The rearrangement uses TRBV15 and TRBJ2-1; D might be TRBD1 (6 bases). Trimming removed 5 bases from V and 4 bases from J, with 12 bases in between. The V gene's germline CDR1 is LNHNV and CDR2 YYDKDF (reference sequence). The CDR3 runs 14 residues.

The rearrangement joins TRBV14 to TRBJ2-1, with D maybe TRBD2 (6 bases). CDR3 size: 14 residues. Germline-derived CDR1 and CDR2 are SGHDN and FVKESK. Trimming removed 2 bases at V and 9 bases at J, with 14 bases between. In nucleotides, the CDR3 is TGTGCCAGCAGCCAAATAGGAGGGCCACGTGAGCAGTTCTTC. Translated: CASSQIGGPREQFF.

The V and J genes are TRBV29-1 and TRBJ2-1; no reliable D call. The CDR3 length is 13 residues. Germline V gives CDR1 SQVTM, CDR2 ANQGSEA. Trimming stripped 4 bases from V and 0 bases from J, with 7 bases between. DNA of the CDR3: TGCAGCGTTGTGGCGCTCTCCTACAATGAGCAGTTCTTC. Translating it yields CSVVALSYNEQFF.

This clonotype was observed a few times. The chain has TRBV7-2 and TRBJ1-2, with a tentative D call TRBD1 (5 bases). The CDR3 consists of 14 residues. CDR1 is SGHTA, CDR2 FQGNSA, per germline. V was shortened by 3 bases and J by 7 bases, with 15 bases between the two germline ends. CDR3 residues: CASSFRAARAGYTF. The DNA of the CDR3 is TGTGCCAGCAGCTTTAGGGCAGCCAGGGCTGGCTACACCTTC. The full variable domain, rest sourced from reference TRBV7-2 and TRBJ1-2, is GAGVSQSPSNKVTEKGKDVELRCDPISGHTALYWYRQSLGQGLEFLIYFQGNSAPDKSGLPSDRFSAERTGGSVSTLTIQRTQQEDSAVYLCASSFRAARAGYTFGSGTRLTVV.

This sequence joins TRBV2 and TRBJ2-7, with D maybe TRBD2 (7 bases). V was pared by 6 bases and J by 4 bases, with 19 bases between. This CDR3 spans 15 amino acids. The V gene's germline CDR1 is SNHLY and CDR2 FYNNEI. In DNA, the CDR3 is TGTGCCAGCAGACTTTCGCAGGGAGGGGGTTACGAGCAGTACTTC. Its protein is CASRLSQGGGYEQYF.

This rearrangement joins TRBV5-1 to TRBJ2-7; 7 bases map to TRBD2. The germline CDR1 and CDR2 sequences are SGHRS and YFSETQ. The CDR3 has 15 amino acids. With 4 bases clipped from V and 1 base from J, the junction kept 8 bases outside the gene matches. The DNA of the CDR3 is TGCGCCAGCAGCGATCCTAGCGGCCCGTCCTACGAGCAGTACTTC. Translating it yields CASSDPSGPSYEQYF.

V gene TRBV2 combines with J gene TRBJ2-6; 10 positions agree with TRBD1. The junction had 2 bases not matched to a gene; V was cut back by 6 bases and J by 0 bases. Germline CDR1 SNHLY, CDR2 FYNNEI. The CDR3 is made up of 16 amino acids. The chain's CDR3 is CASSRDRGSGANVLTF. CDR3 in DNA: TGTGCCAGCAGCCGGGACAGGGGCTCTGGGGCCAACGTCCTGACTTTC.

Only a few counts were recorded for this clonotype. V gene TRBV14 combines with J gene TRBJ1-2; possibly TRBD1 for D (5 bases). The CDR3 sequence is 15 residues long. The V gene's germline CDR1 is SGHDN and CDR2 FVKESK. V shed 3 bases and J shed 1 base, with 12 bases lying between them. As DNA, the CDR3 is TGTGCCAGCAGCCAGATTGGGGGGGATAACTATGGCTACACCTTC. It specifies CASSQIGGDNYGYTF.

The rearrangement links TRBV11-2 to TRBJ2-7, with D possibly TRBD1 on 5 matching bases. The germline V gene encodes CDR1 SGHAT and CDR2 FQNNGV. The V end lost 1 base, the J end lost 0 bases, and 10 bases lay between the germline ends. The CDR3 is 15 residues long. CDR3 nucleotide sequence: TGTGCCAGCAGCTTAGGGCCAGGGAACTCCTACGAGCAGTACTTC. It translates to CASSLGPGNSYEQYF. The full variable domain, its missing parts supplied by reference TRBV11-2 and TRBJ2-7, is EAGVAQSPRYKIIEKRQSVAFWCNPISGHATLYWYQQILGQGPKLLIQFQNNGVVDDSQLPKDRFSAERLKGVDSTLKIQPAKLEDSAVYLCASSLGPGNSYEQYFGPGTRLTVT.

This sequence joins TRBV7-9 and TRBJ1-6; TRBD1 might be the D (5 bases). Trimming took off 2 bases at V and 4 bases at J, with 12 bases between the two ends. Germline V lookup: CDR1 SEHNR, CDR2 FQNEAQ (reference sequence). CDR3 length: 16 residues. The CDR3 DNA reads TGTGCCAGCAGCTTACTCTCCGGGGCTTATAATTCACCCCTCCACTTT. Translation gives CASSLLSGAYNSPLHF.